This T cell receptor (beta chain) was captured by sequencing in a study of blood T cells in healthy people across ages. Using a J-beta primer mix together with a sample-barcoded 5' primer, a second PCR was run for about 6 to 11 cycles. TCRdb re-called the 5' RACE reads with MiXCR, one entry per CDR3 protein. The sample yields hundreds of thousands of distinct CDR3 sequences, around three fifths seen once. The germline V and J ends were trimmed by 5 bases and 2 bases, with 11 bases remaining between them. This CDR3 contains 14 residues. Germline-derived CDR1 and CDR2 are SGHTA and FQGNSA. The material sequenced was blood. The clonotype comes from a man between 35 and 55 years old in good health. The J gene is TRBJ2-3, the V gene TRBV7-2, with D possibly TRBD1 on 6 matching bases. CDR3 region: CASSPMGATDTQYF. The CDR3 nucleotides are TGTGCCAGCAGCCCGATGGGGGCCACAGATACGCAGTATTTT. The variable domain in full, with the rest retrieved from reference TRBV7-2 and TRBJ2-3, is GAGVSQSPSNKVTEKGKDVELRCDPISGHTALYWYRQSLGQGLEFLIYFQGNSAPDKSGLPSDRFSAERTGGSVSTLTIQRTQQEDSAVYLCASSPMGATDTQYFGPGTRLTVL.